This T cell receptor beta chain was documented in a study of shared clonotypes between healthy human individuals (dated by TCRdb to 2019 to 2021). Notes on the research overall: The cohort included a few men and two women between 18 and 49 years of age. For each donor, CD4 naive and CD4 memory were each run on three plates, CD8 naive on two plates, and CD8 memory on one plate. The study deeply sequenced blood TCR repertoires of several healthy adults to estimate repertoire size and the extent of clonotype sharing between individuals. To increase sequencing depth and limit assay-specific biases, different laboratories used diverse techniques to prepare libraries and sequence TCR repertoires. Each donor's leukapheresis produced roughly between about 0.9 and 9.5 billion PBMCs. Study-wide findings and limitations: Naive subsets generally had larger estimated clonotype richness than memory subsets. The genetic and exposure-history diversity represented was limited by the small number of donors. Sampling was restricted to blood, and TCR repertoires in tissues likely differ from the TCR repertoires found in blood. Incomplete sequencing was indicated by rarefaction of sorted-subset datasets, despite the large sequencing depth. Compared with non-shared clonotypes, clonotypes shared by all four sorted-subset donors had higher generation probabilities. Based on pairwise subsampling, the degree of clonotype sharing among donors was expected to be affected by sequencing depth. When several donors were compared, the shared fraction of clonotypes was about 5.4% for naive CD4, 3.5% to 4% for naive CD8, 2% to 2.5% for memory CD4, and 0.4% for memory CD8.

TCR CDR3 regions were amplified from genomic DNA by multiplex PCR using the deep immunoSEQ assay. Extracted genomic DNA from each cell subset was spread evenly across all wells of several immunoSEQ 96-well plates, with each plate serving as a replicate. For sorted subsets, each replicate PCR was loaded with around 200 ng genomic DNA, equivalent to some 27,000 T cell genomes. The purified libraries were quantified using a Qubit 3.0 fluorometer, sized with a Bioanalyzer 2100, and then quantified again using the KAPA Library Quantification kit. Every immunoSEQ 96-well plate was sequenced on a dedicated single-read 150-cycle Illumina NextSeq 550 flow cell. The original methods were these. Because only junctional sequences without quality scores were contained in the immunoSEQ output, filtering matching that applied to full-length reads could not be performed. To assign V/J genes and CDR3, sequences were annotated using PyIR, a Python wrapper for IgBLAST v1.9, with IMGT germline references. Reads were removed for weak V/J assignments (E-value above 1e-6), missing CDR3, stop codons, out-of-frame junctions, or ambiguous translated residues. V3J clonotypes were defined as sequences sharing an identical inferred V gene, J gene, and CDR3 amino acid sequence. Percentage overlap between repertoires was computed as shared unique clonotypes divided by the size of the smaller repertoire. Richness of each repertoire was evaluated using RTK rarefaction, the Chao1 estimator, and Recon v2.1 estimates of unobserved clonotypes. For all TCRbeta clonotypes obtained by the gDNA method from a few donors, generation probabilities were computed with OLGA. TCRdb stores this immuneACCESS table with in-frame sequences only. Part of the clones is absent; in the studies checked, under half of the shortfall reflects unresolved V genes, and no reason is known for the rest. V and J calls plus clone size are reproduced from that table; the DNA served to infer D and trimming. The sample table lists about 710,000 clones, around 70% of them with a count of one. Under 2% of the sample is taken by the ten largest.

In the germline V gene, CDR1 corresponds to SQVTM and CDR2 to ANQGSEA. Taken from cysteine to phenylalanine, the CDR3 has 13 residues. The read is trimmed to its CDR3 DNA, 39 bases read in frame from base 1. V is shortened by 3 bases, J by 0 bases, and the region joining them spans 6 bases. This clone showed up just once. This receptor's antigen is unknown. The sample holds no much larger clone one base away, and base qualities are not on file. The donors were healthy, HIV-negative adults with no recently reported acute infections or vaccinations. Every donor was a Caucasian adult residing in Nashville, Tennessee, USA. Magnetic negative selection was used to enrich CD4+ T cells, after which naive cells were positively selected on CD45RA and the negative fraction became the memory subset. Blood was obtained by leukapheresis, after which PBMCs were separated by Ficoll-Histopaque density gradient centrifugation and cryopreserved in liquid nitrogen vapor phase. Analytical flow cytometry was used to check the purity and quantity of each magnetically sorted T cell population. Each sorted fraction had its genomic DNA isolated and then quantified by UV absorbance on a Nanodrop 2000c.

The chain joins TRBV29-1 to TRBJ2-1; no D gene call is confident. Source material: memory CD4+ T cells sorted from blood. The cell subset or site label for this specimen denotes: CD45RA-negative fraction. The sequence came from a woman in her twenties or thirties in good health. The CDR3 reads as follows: CSVDESSYNEQFF. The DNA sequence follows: TGCAGCGTTGACGAGAGCTCCTACAATGAGCAGTTCTTC.